The rows below give T cell receptor beta chains drawn from one sample of a study of blood T cell repertoires in COVID-19. The method was immunoSEQ multiplex PCR; TCRdb's version includes in-frame clones alone and lacks a portion of them. The sample lists 280,000 or so clones, around nine tenths occurring once. Sequenced: PBMCs or T cells enriched from blood (not recorded which). These receptors were obtained from a woman aged 40 to 50 who had recovered from COVID-19. CDR3s include the opening cysteine and the closing phenylalanine or tryptophan. A D gene is named only where the DNA matches it firmly. Only part of the rows carry a size: once, few, many, or a class if the clone is expanded.

cdr3_aa cdr3_nt d_call clone_size j_call v_call
CASCAVSNQPQHF TGTGCCAGCTGCGCGGTTAGCAATCAGCCCCAGCATTTT - - TRBJ1-5 TRBV6-5
CASSSRAFTQYF TGTGCCAGCAGCTCTAGAGCTTTCACGCAGTATTTT - - TRBJ2-3 TRBV7-2
CASSQEGLAGRSSYNEQFF TGTGCCAGCAGCCAAGAAGGTCTAGCGGGAAGGAGCTCCTACAATGAGCAGTTCTTC TRBD2 - TRBJ2-1 TRBV14
CASAAGWVETQYF TGTGCCAGCGCAGCGGGATGGGTAGAGACCCAGTACTTC TRBD2 - TRBJ2-5 TRBV27
CASSPLTGELFF TGTGCCAGCAGTCCTTTAACCGGGGAGCTGTTTTTT - - TRBJ2-2 TRBV27
CASSSQTGLGTDTQYF TGTGCCAGCAGCTCACAAACAGGGTTAGGCACAGATACGCAGTATTTT - many TRBJ2-3 TRBV7-2
CASSLLGAGFSYEQYF TGTGCCAGCAGTTTATTAGGGGCGGGATTCTCCTACGAGCAGTACTTC - - TRBJ2-7 TRBV27
CSVTVLGAGELFF TGCAGCGTTACCGTACTAGGCGCCGGGGAGCTGTTTTTT - few TRBJ2-2 TRBV29-1
CATRRLQATNEKLFF TGTGCCACCAGAAGACTACAGGCGACTAATGAAAAACTGTTTTTT - - TRBJ1-4 TRBV15
CASSLNSGGQYF TGTGCCAGCAGCTTAAATAGCGGCGGGCAGTACTTC - few TRBJ2-7 TRBV7-2
CASSLISEQETQYF TGTGCCAGCAGCTTAATCAGCGAACAAGAGACCCAGTACTTC - - TRBJ2-5 TRBV7-8
CASSLQGAGRSSYEQYF TGCGCCAGCAGCCTCCAAGGGGCGGGACGGAGCTCCTACGAGCAGTACTTC - - TRBJ2-7 TRBV4-1
CASLSDRGNTEAFF TGTGCCAGTCTTTCCGACAGGGGGAACACTGAAGCTTTCTTT TRBD1 - TRBJ1-1 TRBV2
CASKTDRVQGQYF TGTGCCAGCAAGACCGACAGGGTCCAGGGGCAGTACTTC TRBD1 once TRBJ2-7 TRBV6-5
CASSQAPRISSNQPQHF TGCGCCAGCAGCCAAGCGCCGAGAATTAGTAGCAATCAGCCCCAGCATTTT - - TRBJ1-5 TRBV4-1
CASSFRVGSGRAGELFF TGTGCCAGCAGCTTTCGGGTTGGTAGCGGGAGGGCCGGGGAGCTGTTTTTT TRBD2 - TRBJ2-2 TRBV7-2
CASSPSREEREQYF TGTGCCAGCTCACCATCTAGGGAGGAGAGGGAGCAGTACTTC - - TRBJ2-7 TRBV18
CASRPGLLIDNEQFF TGTGCCAGCCGTCCGGGACTCCTAATAGACAATGAGCAGTTCTTC - - TRBJ2-1 TRBV11-1
CASSQNGARGYTF TGTGCCAGCAGCCAAAATGGGGCGCGGGGCTACACCTTC - once TRBJ1-2 TRBV3-1/TRBV3-2
CAAGLRQTNEKLFF TGTGCCGCGGGGCTGAGGCAGACTAATGAAAAACTGTTTTTT - few TRBJ1-4 TRBV21-1
CASSQGTGGSYTF TGTGCCAGCAGCCAAGGGACAGGGGGTAGCTACACCTTC TRBD1 once TRBJ1-2 TRBV3-1/TRBV3-2
CASGGEISGELFF TGTGCCAGCGGGGGGGAAATTAGCGGGGAGCTGTTTTTT TRBD2 - TRBJ2-2 TRBV7-6
CASSLALTGLNEQFF TGTGCCAGCAGTTTGGCCCTGACAGGGCTGAATGAGCAGTTCTTC TRBD1 - TRBJ2-1 TRBV28
CASSLRSQGWTATNEKLFF TGTGCCAGCAGCTTAAGGTCCCAGGGATGGACGGCAACTAATGAAAAACTGTTTTTT - - TRBJ1-4 TRBV7-6
CASQKTRVADYGYTF TGTGCCAGTCAAAAAACCAGGGTTGCAGACTATGGCTACACCTTC - - TRBJ1-2 TRBV19
CASSLISGSYEQYF TGTGCCAGCAGCTTAATTTCGGGGTCCTACGAGCAGTACTTC - - TRBJ2-7 TRBV7-2
CASSQGTPSGQETQYF TGTGCCAGCAGCCAAGGCACTCCTAGCGGCCAAGAGACCCAGTACTTC TRBD2 once TRBJ2-5 TRBV4-2
CASSYSFGVIQQGTQPQHF TGTGCCAGCAGTTACTCGTTTGGGGTTATCCAACAGGGAACCCAGCCCCAGCATTTT - - TRBJ1-5 TRBV6-2/TRBV6-3
CASRRVSNQPQHF TGTGCCAGCAGGCGGGTTAGCAATCAGCCCCAGCATTTT - - TRBJ1-5 TRBV28
CASSYATGVETQYF TGTGCCAGCAGCTATGCGACAGGGGTGGAGACCCAGTACTTC TRBD1 - TRBJ2-5 TRBV9
CASSLALGQGWPGFRRSEQYF TGTGCCAGCAGCTTAGCTTTAGGACAGGGCTGGCCGGGCTTTAGAAGATCCGAGCAGTACTTC TRBD1 - TRBJ2-7 TRBV7-4
CASSPRGDYYGYTF TGTGCCAGCTCCCCCCGGGGGGATTACTATGGCTACACCTTC - - TRBJ1-2 TRBV28
CASTRSSYEQYF TGCGCCAGCACGCGGAGCTCCTACGAGCAGTACTTC - - TRBJ2-7 TRBV10-1
CASLRTSGPVSSYEQYF TGTGCCAGCTTGAGGACTAGCGGTCCTGTCAGCTCCTACGAGCAGTACTTC TRBD2 - TRBJ2-7 TRBV11-2
CASSYSGGIDEKLFF TGTGCCAGCAGTTACTCGGGGGGGATCGATGAAAAACTGTTTTTT - - TRBJ1-4 TRBV6-5
CASSVVRSSGIRIDEQFF TGTGCCAGCAGCGTAGTAAGGTCTAGCGGGATTAGAATCGATGAGCAGTTCTTC TRBD2 - TRBJ2-1 TRBV9
CASSPLGTGDEKLFF TGTGCCAGCAGTCCCTTAGGGACAGGAGACGAAAAACTGTTTTTT TRBD1 - TRBJ1-4 TRBV27
CAWTPGGEDIQYF TGTGCCTGGACCCCAGGGGGCGAGGACATTCAGTACTTC TRBD1 - TRBJ2-4 TRBV30
CASSLTLAHEAFF TGTGCCAGCAGTTTAACGTTGGCTCACGAAGCTTTCTTT - - TRBJ1-1 TRBV28
CASSLLDNPRVF TGTGCCAGCAGTTTGTTAGACAACCCCCGAGTTTTT - - TRBJ1-4 TRBV28
CASSYGEGKSYNEQFF TGTGCCAGCAGTTACGGGGAGGGGAAGTCCTACAATGAGCAGTTCTTC TRBD2 - TRBJ2-1 TRBV6-2/TRBV6-3
CASSLGLAGDEQYF TGTGCCAGCAGCCTCGGACTAGCGGGAGACGAGCAGTACTTC TRBD2 - TRBJ2-7 TRBV7-2
CAISGQGLDNSPLHF TGTGCCATCAGTGGACAGGGACTCGATAATTCACCCCTCCACTTT TRBD1 - TRBJ1-6 TRBV10-3
CASSFRMNEQFF TGTGCCAGCAGTTTTCGTATGAATGAGCAGTTCTTC - - TRBJ2-1 TRBV12-3/TRBV12-4
CASSFGTSGHPGSYEQYF TGTGCCAGCAGCTTCGGGACTAGCGGGCACCCCGGCTCCTACGAGCAGTACTTC TRBD2 - TRBJ2-7 TRBV3-1/TRBV3-2
CASSLGLAGGQETQYF TGTGCCAGCAGCCTCGGTCTAGCGGGAGGACAAGAGACCCAGTACTTC TRBD2 - TRBJ2-5 TRBV6-2/TRBV6-3
CASARGWETRYEQYF TGTGCCAGCGCCCGAGGATGGGAGACGCGCTACGAGCAGTACTTC - - TRBJ2-7 TRBV19
CASSSPGVETQYF TGTGCCAGCAGCTCTCCGGGGGTGGAGACCCAGTACTTC - - TRBJ2-5 TRBV7-9
CASLGQGAWGYTF TGTGCCAGCTTAGGACAGGGGGCATGGGGCTACACCTTC TRBD1 once TRBJ1-2 TRBV6-5
CASSEARGRNTGELFF TGTGCCAGCAGCGAGGCCCGGGGGAGAAACACCGGGGAGCTGTTTTTT - - TRBJ2-2 TRBV9
CASSARDRGTTEAFF TGTGCCAGTAGTGCCCGGGACAGGGGGACCACTGAAGCTTTCTTT TRBD1 - TRBJ1-1 TRBV19
CASSWDFYEQYF TGTGCCAGCAGCTGGGACTTCTACGAGCAGTACTTC - - TRBJ2-7 TRBV7-9
CSVETGLDGYTF TGCAGCGTAGAGACAGGCTTAGATGGCTACACCTTC - once TRBJ1-2 TRBV29-1
CASSLVAGLDTQYF TGTGCCAGCAGCTTGGTAGCGGGATTAGATACGCAGTATTTT TRBD2 - TRBJ2-3 TRBV5-4
CASSLFAGTGELFF TGTGCCAGCAGTCTTTTCGCGGGGACCGGGGAGCTGTTTTTT - - TRBJ2-2 TRBV2
CASSWTGRSTEAFF TGTGCCAGCAGTTGGACAGGGAGAAGCACTGAAGCTTTCTTT TRBD1 few TRBJ1-1 TRBV28
CASSVKETQYF TGTGCCAGCAGTGTTAAAGAGACCCAGTACTTC - - TRBJ2-5 TRBV2
CASSASMSRRGNEQFF TGTGCCAGCTCAGCCAGCATGAGTCGTCGGGGAAATGAGCAGTTCTTC - - TRBJ2-1 TRBV18